This T cell receptor (beta chain) is from a study of PD-L1 blockade in urothelial cancer. Across the whole study: Prior regimens of chemotherapy numbered 0 to 3 per patient. Reported median T cell count for blood samples was 110,000 to 150,000. Timepoints chosen for blood analysis were 3 weeks (second dose) and 6 weeks after treatment start.

Described time point: pretreatment peripheral blood. Per-patient samples, pretreatment and on-treatment, numbered 1 to 8. Some clones are missing from TCRdb's copy, which holds only in-frame ones; the method was immunoSEQ multiplex PCR. The sample comprises 50,000 or so clones, roughly 80% of which are singletons, and approximately 2.9% rests with the top ten. The specimen was PBMCs, collected around atezolizumab (anti-PD-L1) treatment. This TCR derives from a man aged 65 to 85 with urothelial cancer.

CDR3 amino acids: CASSLDTGTYEQYF. CDR3 DNA: TGTGCCAGCAGCTTAGACACGGGAACCTACGAGCAGTACTTC. The chain joins TRBV7-8 to TRBJ2-7; a possible D gene is TRBD2 (5 bases). The ends were cut back, 1 base at V and 2 bases at J, with 9 bases in the middle. In germline, CDR1 is SGHVS, CDR2 FQNEAQ. This CDR3 spans 14 amino acids.